This T cell receptor (beta chain) was captured by sequencing in a study of cytomegalovirus exposure and HLA in healthy donors. For the study at large: Earlier sequencing of approximately 200 million T cells yielded 100 million to 120 million unique TCR beta sequences.

Germline CDR1 is MNHEY and CDR2 is SMNVEV (reference sequence). This CDR3 region has 17 residues. V trimming: 8 bases; J trimming: 2 bases; junction bases outside the gene matches: 15. Study findings and constraints: Prior analysis indicated that the majority of TCR beta V segments exhibited productivity approximately 87% or approximately 30% of the time. Most TCR sequences proved rare, with some public TCRs found in many donors. There were some V segments, including TRBV6-2 and TRBV6-3, excluded as indistinguishable.

Researchers ran the PCR with 60 Vbeta and 13 Jbeta primers. Produced via immunoSEQ multiplex PCR; TCRdb's table is partial and in-frame only. The sample includes about 140,000 clones, 75% to 90% of them seen just once. With respect to this clone: Its antigen is undetermined.

This chain links TRBV27 with TRBJ2-1; 7 bases map to TRBD2. The specimen sequenced was PBMCs. The TCR originated in a man in his forties or fifties in good health and CMV-seronegative. CDR3 sequence reads: CASGAPGRAGTYNEQFF. The CDR3 nucleotides are TGTGCCAGCGGAGCCCCTGGTCGAGCGGGGACCTACAATGAGCAGTTCTTC.